This T cell receptor beta chain was recovered during a study of T cell clonality in common variable immunodeficiency (dated by TCRdb to between 2014 and 2016). Trimming takes 0 bases off V and 6 bases off J; junction bases not matched to a gene: 9. From the germline V gene (reference sequence), CDR1 is DFQATT and CDR2 is SNEGSKA. Counted from cysteine to phenylalanine, this CDR3 has 15 amino acids. Shown are 36 bases from within the CDR3, in frame from base 1. This clone has ten or more counts. Its antigen remains undetermined. Read sequence stops 3 residues before the CDR3 end, and the germline J gene provides the missing end. Results and caveats for the whole study, not just this receptor: TCRbeta clonality was higher in CVID subjects than in healthy controls (t-test p = 0.018), and the increase was most characteristic of about a third of subjects. Patient heterogeneity within the CVID cohort put limits on correlating repertoire features with clinical complications. Fewer TCRbeta clones were shared among CVID subjects than among healthy controls (p < 0.0001). According to the authors, figuring out what caused the increased clonality in CVID would require sequencing the repertoires of T cell subpopulations. CVID TCRbeta sequences reportedly showed fewer deletions and N-nucleotide insertions and lacked highly modified clones with 13 or more V deletions. Although equal DNA input was used, an average of about 85,000 unique sequences per sample was obtained for controls, compared with about 29,000 for CVID samples.

Equivalent amounts of genomic DNA from CVID and control samples were used as sequencing input. For every sample, a 60 bp segment covering the rearranged TCRbeta CDR3 region was amplified and then sequenced. TCRbeta amplification used the immunoSEQ assay, a bias-corrected multiplex PCR with high-throughput sequencing. The paper's data handling went like this. Each unique nucleotide sequence was treated as a clone and annotated with V, D and J genes, copy number and frequency. Sequences were labeled productive if in frame, and non-productive if out of frame or containing stop codons. As previously described, Shannon's entropy was used to calculate clonality. The predicted amino acid sequences of productive clones were used to derive mean CDR3 Kyte-Doolittle hydropathy. Scaled V gene usage was hierarchically clustered using Manhattan distance and complete linkage with the R hclust function. To assess clone sharing by CDR3 amino acid sequence, 12 repertoires per group were resampled over 100 rounds. The repertoires were searched for roughly 69 published EBV-specific and almost 250 published CMV-specific TCRbeta sequences. A couple of CVID samples that yielded fewer than 10,000 sequences were excluded from the analysis, so 42 CVID repertoires were retained. TCRdb limited this immuneACCESS table to in-frame rearrangements with V and J called. A share of clones is missing; checked studies link under half to unresolved V genes, and the rest is unexplained. V, J and clone size derive from that table, while D and trimming were established from the DNA sequence. For this sample the table reports approximately 34,000 clones, with no clone seen just once. The ten top clones hold approximately 4% of the sample.

Most of the CVID patients and most of the healthy controls were of Caucasian heritage. Heparinized peripheral whole blood samples of roughly 5 to 8.5 ml were obtained from each donor. Genomic DNA from adults with common variable immune deficiency (CVID) and from healthy adult controls was used for sequencing of TCRbeta CDR3 repertoires. A total of some 22 healthy adult volunteers (roughly twelve female and approximately ten male; age range about 20 to 66 years, mean age roughly 34) were included in the control group. Diluted blood was subjected to density centrifugation over Hypaque 1077 or Ficoll-Paque for isolation of peripheral blood mononuclear cells. Genomic DNA was obtained from unsorted mononuclear cells through either Qiagen column purification or a centrifugation-based method.

This chain is built from TRBV20-1 and TRBJ1-2; TRBD1 fits 8 bases in the junction. This receptor was taken from a person aged 18-70 years in good health. Sequencing was carried out using peripheral blood mononuclear cells. The CDR3 DNA, read in part, is TGCAGTGCTAGAGAGAGGTGGGACAGGATCGATGGC. Its amino acids are CSARERWDRIDG. The whole CDR3 is CSARERWDRIDGYTF.